The clone carrying this T cell receptor (beta chain) was seen only a few times. It was considered stable Graves' hyperthyroidism when ophthalmopathy did not progress within 18 months. Diagnosis relied on clinical symptoms, serum thyroxine and TRAb, thyroid ultrasound and orbital computed tomography. This sample is drawn from a study of T cells in Graves' hyperthyroidism and ophthalmopathy. Study overall: The initial diagnosis was the point when peripheral blood was collected, ahead of any treatment.

The source material, RNA transcripts, was used to amplify TCR beta CDR3 regions. A first-round RT-PCR of the TCR CDR3 used the HTBI primer set. TCRdb re-analysed the multiplex PCR reads in MiXCR, keeping a single row per CDR3 protein. The data hold around 350,000 distinct CDR3 sequences, with under 20% observed a single time. The sequenced sample consisted of blood. The sequence was obtained from a woman aged 18-30 years with Graves' hyperthyroidism.

Here the CDR3 DNA reads TGTGCCAGCAGCATGTACAGGATCGGCGAGGATTCACCCCTCCACTTT. This gives the protein CASSMYRIGEDSPLHF. The V and J genes are TRBV6-1 and TRBJ1-6; D may be TRBD1 (5 bases). The CDR3 totals 16 residues. The germline V gene has CDR1 MNHNS and CDR2 SASEGT. Trimming left V 6 bases short and J 8 bases short, with 20 bases between.